Here is one TCR beta chain with its context. As handled by the study authors: Amplification from reference gene primers served as the basis for estimated nucleated cell counts. The method was immunoSEQ multiplex PCR; TCRdb's version includes in-frame clones alone and lacks a portion of them. For V, J and clone size, that table is used; D and trimming come from the DNA. The table has about 180,000 clones, nearly 80% seen once. The data were obtained in a study of blood T cell repertoires in COVID-19. In terms of age and location, participants ranged from roughly 18 to 100 years and lived in approximately 24 US areas. V was pared by 2 bases and J by 0 bases, with 10 bases between. The CDR3 runs to 15 residues. The germline V gene encodes CDR1 MGHDK and CDR2 SYGVNS.

The sequence was collected from a man aged 55-75 years who had been exposed to COVID-19. Sequencing was done on a sample of PBMCs or T cells enriched from blood (not recorded which). The chain recombines TRBV25-1 with TRBJ1-1; D is unresolved. The CDR3 DNA is TGTGCCAGCAGTGAAGGCGGGGTTCTGAACACTGAAGCTTTCTTT. Its protein is CASSEGGVLNTEAFF.